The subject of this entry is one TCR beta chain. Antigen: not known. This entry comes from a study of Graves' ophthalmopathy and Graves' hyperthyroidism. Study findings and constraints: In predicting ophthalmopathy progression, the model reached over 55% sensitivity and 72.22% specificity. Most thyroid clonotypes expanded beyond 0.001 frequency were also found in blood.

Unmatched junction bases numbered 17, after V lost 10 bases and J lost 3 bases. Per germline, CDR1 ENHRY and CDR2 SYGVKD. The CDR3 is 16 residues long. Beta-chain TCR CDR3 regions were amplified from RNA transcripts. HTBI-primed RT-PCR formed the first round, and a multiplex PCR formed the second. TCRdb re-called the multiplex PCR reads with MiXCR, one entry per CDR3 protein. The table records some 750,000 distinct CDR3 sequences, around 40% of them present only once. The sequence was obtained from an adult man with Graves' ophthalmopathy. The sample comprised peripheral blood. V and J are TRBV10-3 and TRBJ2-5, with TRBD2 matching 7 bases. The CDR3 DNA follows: TGTGCCAGCAGACCAGGGACGAGCGGGACCGAAGAGACCCAGTACTTC. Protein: CASRPGTSGTEETQYF.